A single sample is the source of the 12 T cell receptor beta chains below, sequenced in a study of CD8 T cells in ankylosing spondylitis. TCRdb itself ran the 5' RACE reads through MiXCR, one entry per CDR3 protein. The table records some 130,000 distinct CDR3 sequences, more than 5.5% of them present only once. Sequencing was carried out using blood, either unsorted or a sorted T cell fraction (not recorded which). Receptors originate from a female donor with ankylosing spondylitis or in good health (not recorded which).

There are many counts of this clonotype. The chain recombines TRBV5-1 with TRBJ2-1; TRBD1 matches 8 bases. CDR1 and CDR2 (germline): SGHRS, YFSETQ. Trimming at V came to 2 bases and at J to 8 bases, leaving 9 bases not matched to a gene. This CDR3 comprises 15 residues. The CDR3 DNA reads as TGCGCCAGCAGCTTCAGGGACAGGAAACAGCATGAGCAGTTCTTC. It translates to CASSFRDRKQHEQFF.

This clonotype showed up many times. The CDR3 spells CSARDPWGESEKLFF. CDR3 nucleotide sequence: TGCAGTGCTAGAGATCCTTGGGGGGAAAGTGAAAAACTGTTTTTT. The chain joins TRBV20-1 to TRBJ1-4; D may be TRBD1 (5 bases). Between the trimmed V and J ends, which lost 0 bases and 7 bases, there was a span of 15 bases. This CDR3 is built from 15 residues. Looked up from germline, CDR1 is DFQATT and CDR2 is SNEGSKA (reference sequence).

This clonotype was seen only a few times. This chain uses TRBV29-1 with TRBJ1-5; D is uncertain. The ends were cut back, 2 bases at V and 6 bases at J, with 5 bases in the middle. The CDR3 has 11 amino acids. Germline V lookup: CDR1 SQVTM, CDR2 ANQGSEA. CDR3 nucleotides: TGCAGCGTTGAATGGGGTCAGCCCCAGCATTTT. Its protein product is CSVEWGQPQHF.

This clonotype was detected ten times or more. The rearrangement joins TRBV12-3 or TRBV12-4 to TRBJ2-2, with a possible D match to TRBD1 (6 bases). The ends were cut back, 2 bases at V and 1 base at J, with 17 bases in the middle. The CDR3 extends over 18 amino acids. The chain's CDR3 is CASSLSALWGRNTGELFF. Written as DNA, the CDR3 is TGTGCCAGCAGTTTATCTGCGTTGTGGGGGCGGAACACCGGGGAGCTGTTTTTT.

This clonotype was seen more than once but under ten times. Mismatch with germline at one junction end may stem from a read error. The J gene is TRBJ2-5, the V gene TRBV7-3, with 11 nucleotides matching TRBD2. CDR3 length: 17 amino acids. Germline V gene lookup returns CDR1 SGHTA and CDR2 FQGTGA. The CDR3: CASSPSGGTIYQEAQYF. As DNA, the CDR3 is TGTGCCAGCAGCCCTAGCGGGGGGACCATTTACCAAGAGGCCCAGTACTTC.

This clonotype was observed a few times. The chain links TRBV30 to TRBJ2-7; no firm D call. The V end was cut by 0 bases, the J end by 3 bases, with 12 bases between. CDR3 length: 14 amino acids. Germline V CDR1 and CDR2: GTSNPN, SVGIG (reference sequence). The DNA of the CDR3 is TGTGCCTGGAGTGTTGGTGGGATCAGCTACGAGCAGTACTTC. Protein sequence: CAWSVGGISYEQYF.

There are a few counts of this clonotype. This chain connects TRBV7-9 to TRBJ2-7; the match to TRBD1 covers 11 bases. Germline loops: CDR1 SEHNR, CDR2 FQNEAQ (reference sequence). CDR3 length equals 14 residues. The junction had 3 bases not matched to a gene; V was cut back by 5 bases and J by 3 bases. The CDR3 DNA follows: TGTGCCAGCAGCACGGACAGGGGGCTCTACGAGCAGTACTTC. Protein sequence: CASSTDRGLYEQYF.

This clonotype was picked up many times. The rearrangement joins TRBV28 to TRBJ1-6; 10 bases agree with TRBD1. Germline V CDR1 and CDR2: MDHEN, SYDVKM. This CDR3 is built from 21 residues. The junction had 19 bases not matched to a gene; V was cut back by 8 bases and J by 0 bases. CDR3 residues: CASRLTLGTGDRSSYNSPLHF. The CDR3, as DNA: TGTGCCAGCCGACTAACCCTTGGGACAGGGGATCGTAGCTCCTATAATTCACCCCTCCACTTT.

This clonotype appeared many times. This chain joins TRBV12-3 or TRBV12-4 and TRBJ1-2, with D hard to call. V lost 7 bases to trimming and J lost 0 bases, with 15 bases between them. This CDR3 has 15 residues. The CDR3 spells CASTPGSGANYGYTF. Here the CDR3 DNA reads TGTGCCAGCACCCCGGGTTCCGGAGCTAACTATGGCTACACCTTC.

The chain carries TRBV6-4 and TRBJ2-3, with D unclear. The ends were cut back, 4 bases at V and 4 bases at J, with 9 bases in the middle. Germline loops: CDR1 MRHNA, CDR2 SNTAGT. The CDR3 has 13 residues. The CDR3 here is CASSVDDSDTQYF. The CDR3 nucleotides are TGTGCCAGCAGTGTCGATGATTCAGATACGCAGTATTTT.

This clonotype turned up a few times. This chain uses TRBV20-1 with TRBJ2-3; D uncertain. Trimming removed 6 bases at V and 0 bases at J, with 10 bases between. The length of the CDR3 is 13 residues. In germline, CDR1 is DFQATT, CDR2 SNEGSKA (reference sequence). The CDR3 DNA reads TGCAGTGCGATGGCGGCCAGCACAGATACGCAGTATTTT. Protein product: CSAMAASTDTQYF.

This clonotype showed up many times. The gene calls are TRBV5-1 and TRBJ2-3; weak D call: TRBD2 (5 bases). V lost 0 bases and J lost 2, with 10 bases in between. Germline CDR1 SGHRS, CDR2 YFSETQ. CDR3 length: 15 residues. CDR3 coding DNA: TGCGCCAGCAGCTTGGTGGACTCTACCACAGATACGCAGTATTTT. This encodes CASSLVDSTTDTQYF.